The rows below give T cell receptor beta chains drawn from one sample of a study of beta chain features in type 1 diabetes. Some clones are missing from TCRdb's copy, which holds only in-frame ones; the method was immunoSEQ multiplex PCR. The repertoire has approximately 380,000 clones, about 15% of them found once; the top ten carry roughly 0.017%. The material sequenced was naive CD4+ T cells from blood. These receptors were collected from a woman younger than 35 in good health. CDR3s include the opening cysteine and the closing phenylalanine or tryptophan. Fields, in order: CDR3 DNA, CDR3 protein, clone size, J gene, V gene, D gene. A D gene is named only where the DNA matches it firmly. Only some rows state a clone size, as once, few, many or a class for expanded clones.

TGTGCCAGCAGCGTAGCTGTCAGGGAGGGGGGCGAGCAGTACTTC | CASSVAVREGGEQYF | few | TRBJ2-7 | TRBV9 | NA
TGTGCCAGCAGCTTCAGAGCGGGAGCTGCCTACGAGCAGTACTTC | CASSFRAGAAYEQYF | few | TRBJ2-7 | TRBV7-9 | TRBD2
TGTGCCAGCAGCAAATTGCCCCCGGGCGAGCAGTACTTC | CASSKLPPGEQYF | NA | TRBJ2-7 | TRBV21-1 | NA
TGTGCCAGCAGCTTAGATCTTTCAGGGCACAATGAGCAGTTCTTC | CASSLDLSGHNEQFF | NA | TRBJ2-1 | TRBV11-2 | NA
TGTGCCAGCAGCTCGGACAGGGGACACTATGGCTACACCTTC | CASSSDRGHYGYTF | NA | TRBJ1-2 | TRBV5-4 | TRBD1
TGTGCCAGCAGTTCCATGAGCGGGAGGCCCTCCTACGAGCAGTACTTC | CASSSMSGRPSYEQYF | NA | TRBJ2-7 | TRBV28 | TRBD2
TGTGCCTGGAGTCCACCGGTCCCGGGCTACACCTTC | CAWSPPVPGYTF | NA | TRBJ1-2 | TRBV30 | NA
TGTGCCAGCAGCCGGACAGAACAGAACACTGAAGCTTTCTTT | CASSRTEQNTEAFF | NA | TRBJ1-1 | TRBV7-2 | NA
TGTGCCTGGGGCGGGAGAGGGGACAATGAGCAGTTCTTC | CAWGGRGDNEQFF | few | TRBJ2-1 | TRBV30 | TRBD2
TGTGCCAGCAGCTTAGGCCAGAACTATGGCTACACCTTC | CASSLGQNYGYTF | few | TRBJ1-2 | TRBV7-9 | NA
TGTGCCAGCCCACCCACCGGGACTAGCGGAGGTCGGAGAGACAATGAGCAGTTCTTC | CASPPTGTSGGRRDNEQFF | NA | TRBJ2-1 | TRBV28 | TRBD2
TGTGCCAGCAGCCCCCCCCGAGCGGGTGGTTCCTACGAGCAGTACTTC | CASSPPRAGGSYEQYF | few | TRBJ2-7 | TRBV27 | NA
TGTGCAACAATACTCGGGAATAGCAATCAGCCCCAGCATTTT | CATILGNSNQPQHF | NA | TRBJ1-5 | TRBV28 | NA
TGTGCCACCAGCAGAGGTCTTGGGGGCGGCACTGAAGCTTTCTTT | CATSRGLGGGTEAFF | few | TRBJ1-1 | TRBV15 | NA
TGTGCCAGCTCACAAGACAGGGCCCTTTACACTGAAGCTTTCTTT | CASSQDRALYTEAFF | NA | TRBJ1-1 | TRBV18 | TRBD1
TGTGCCAGCAGCTTCGGGACAGGGGCACAGACCCAGTACTTC | CASSFGTGAQTQYF | few | TRBJ2-5 | TRBV7-2 | TRBD1
TGTGCCAGCAGCTTAGGGAGTGAGGCCTACGAGCAGTACTTC | CASSLGSEAYEQYF | NA | TRBJ2-7 | TRBV13 | NA
TGTGCCAGCAGTTCCGCCCCTCTCCGGGACAGGCAGGTCGAGCAGTACTTC | CASSSAPLRDRQVEQYF | NA | TRBJ2-7 | TRBV28 | TRBD1
TGTGCCAGCAGTTTCAGGGAGGGCTATGGCTACACCTTC | CASSFREGYGYTF | NA | TRBJ1-2 | TRBV28 | NA
TGTGCCAGTAGTCCGACAGGGCTTTGGGAGCAGTACTTC | CASSPTGLWEQYF | NA | TRBJ2-7 | TRBV19 | TRBD1
TGTGCCAGCTCACCAGGACTAGCGGGAGCCAATGAGCAGTTCTTC | CASSPGLAGANEQFF | few | TRBJ2-1 | TRBV18 | TRBD2
TGTGCCAGCAGCTTAGCGCGGGACGCCTACAATGAGCAGTTCTTC | CASSLARDAYNEQFF | NA | TRBJ2-1 | TRBV7-9 | NA
TGTGCCAGTAGCATCGACAGGAGCTCTGGAAACACCATATATTTT | CASSIDRSSGNTIYF | NA | TRBJ1-3 | TRBV19 | NA
TGCAGCGGTTCGGGACAGCGGAACACTGAAGCTTTCTTT | CSGSGQRNTEAFF | few | TRBJ1-1 | TRBV29-1 | TRBD1
TGCGCCAGCAGCCGACTAGCGGGACGGGATGAGCAGTTCTTC | CASSRLAGRDEQFF | NA | TRBJ2-1 | TRBV4-1 | TRBD2
TGCGCCAGCAGCACAAACAGGGGGTTCGGTCAGCCCCAGCATTTT | CASSTNRGFGQPQHF | few | TRBJ1-5 | TRBV4-3 | TRBD1
TGTGCCAGCAGTGAATCGGGGACAGGCCCAAGAGGGTACTTC | CASSESGTGPRGYF | NA | TRBJ2-7 | TRBV6-5 | TRBD1
TGTGCCAGCAGCTTACAGGCCAATCAGCCCCAGCATTTT | CASSLQANQPQHF | few | TRBJ1-5 | TRBV7-2 | NA
TGTGCCAGTAGTACCAGCCCGGGAGTCTACGAGCAGTACTTC | CASSTSPGVYEQYF | once | TRBJ2-7 | TRBV19 | NA
TGTGCCAGCAGCTCGTATATAGCGACTGGGGCCAACGTCCTGACTTTC | CASSSYIATGANVLTF | NA | TRBJ2-6 | TRBV7-3 | NA
TGTGCCAGCAGCGCTCCAACAGGGGCAATCACCGGGGAGCTGTTTTTT | CASSAPTGAITGELFF | NA | TRBJ2-2 | TRBV9 | TRBD1
TGCACCATCGGGGGTTACTATGGCTACACCTTC | CTIGGYYGYTF | NA | TRBJ1-2 | TRBV20-1 | NA
TGCAGTGCTAGAGCCAGCTACGAGCAGTACTTC | CSARASYEQYF | NA | TRBJ2-7 | TRBV20-1 | NA
TGTGCCAGCAGCTCCCCTAATCTGGCGGGGCTCAAGGATGGCTACACCTTC | CASSSPNLAGLKDGYTF | NA | TRBJ1-2 | TRBV9 | NA
TGTGCCAGCAGCTTTCAGGGCACCCCCTATGGCTACACCTTC | CASSFQGTPYGYTF | NA | TRBJ1-2 | TRBV7-2 | NA
TGTGCCAGCACCGCCCCGGGGGGTGAGCAGTTCTTC | CASTAPGGEQFF | NA | TRBJ2-1 | TRBV28 | TRBD2
TGCGCCAGCAGCTTTGACAGGGAATCCTACGAGCAGTACTTC | CASSFDRESYEQYF | NA | TRBJ2-7 | TRBV5-1 | TRBD1
TGTGCCAGCAGTTACTCGGGGGCCTCTGAAGCTTTCTTT | CASSYSGASEAFF | NA | TRBJ1-1 | TRBV6-6 | NA
TGTGCCAGCAGTCTCACTAGCGGGAGGGATACTAAAGACAATGAGCAGTTCTTC | CASSLTSGRDTKDNEQFF | NA | TRBJ2-1 | TRBV27 | TRBD2
TGTGCCTGGAGCACGACAGGCACCCAGTACTTC | CAWSTTGTQYF | few | TRBJ2-5 | TRBV30 | NA
TGCAGTGCTGTATACCGGGACAGGGGATACTTC | CSAVYRDRGYF | few | TRBJ2-7 | TRBV20-1 | TRBD1
TGTGCCAGCAGCCCAACGCCGACAGGGAATGAGCAGTTCTTC | CASSPTPTGNEQFF | NA | TRBJ2-1 | TRBV14 | TRBD1